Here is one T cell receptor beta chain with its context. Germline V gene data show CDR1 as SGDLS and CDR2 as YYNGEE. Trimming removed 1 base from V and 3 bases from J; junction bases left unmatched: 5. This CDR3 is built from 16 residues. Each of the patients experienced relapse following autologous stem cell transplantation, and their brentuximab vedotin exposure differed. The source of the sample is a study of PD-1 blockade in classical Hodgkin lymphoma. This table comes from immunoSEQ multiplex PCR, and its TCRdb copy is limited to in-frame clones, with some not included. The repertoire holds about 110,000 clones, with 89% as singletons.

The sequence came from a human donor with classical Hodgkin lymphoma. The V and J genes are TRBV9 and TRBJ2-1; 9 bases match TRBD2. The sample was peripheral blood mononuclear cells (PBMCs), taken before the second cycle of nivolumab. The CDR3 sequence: CASSVRGTSSYNEQFF. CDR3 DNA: TGTGCCAGCAGCGTACGAGGGACTAGCAGCTACAATGAGCAGTTCTTC.